The present entry profiles one TCR beta chain with its context. Its matching antigen is unknown. In the same sample, other DNA sequences code for this CDR3. This sample stems from a study of cytomegalovirus exposure and HLA in healthy donors. Study at large: The early release's HLA-typed donors yielded 65 million to 85 million unique TCRs.

Study results and caveats: A later analysis found most CMV-associated TCR beta chains apparently HLA-restricted. An analysis done earlier found most TCR beta V segments productive about 87% or about 30% of the time.

V was clipped by 4 bases and J by 4 bases, with 15 bases between them. CDR1 and CDR2 (germline): MNHNS, SASEGT. The CDR3 extends over 15 amino acids. Both 60 Vbeta primers and 13 Jbeta primers went into the PCR. Data came from immunoSEQ multiplex PCR; TCRdb stores just in-frame clones and leaves some out. Of approximately 100,000 clones in the sample, 78% were seen once. This TCR came from a middle-aged woman in good health and CMV-seropositive. The chain uses TRBV6-1 and TRBJ2-3, with a weak D call TRBD1 (6 bases). What was sequenced was PBMCs. DNA of the CDR3: TGTGCCAGCAGTGGACAACAGGGTAACGCAGATACGCAGTATTTT. This sequence encodes CASSGQQGNADTQYF.